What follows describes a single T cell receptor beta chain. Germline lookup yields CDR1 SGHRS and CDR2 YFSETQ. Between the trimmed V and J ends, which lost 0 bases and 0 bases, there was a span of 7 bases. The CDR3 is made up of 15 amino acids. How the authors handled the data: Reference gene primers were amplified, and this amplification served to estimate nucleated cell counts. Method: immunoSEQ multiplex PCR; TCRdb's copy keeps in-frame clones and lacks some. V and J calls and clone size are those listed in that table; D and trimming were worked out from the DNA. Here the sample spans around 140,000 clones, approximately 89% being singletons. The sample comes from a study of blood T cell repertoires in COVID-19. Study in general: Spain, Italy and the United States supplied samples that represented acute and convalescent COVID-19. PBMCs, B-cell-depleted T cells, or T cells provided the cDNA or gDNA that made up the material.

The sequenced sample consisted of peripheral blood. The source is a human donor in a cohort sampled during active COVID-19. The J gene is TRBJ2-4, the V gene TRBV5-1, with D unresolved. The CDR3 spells CASSLEQKAKNIQYF. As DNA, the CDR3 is TGCGCCAGCAGCTTGGAACAGAAAGCCAAAAACATTCAGTACTTC.